This T cell receptor beta chain was documented in a study of blood T cells in healthy people across ages. Study-wide context: Template switching retrieved approximately one barcoded beta molecule for each two T cells.

For the second PCR, which ran for roughly 6 to 11 cycles, a sample-barcoded 5' primer and a J-beta primer mix were used. TCRdb ran MiXCR on the 5' RACE reads and lists one entry per CDR3 protein. This sample has about 1.4 million distinct CDR3 sequences, with roughly 59% found just once. V was clipped by 6 bases and J by 6 bases, with 11 bases between them. The germline V gene has CDR1 MGHDK and CDR2 SYGVNS. The CDR3 contains 12 residues. Every donor gave approximately 10 milliliters of peripheral blood. The TCR comes from a man between 18 and 29 years old in good health. Sequencing was carried out using blood. This chain uses TRBV25-1 with TRBJ1-2, with D maybe TRBD1 (6 bases). The CDR3 DNA reads TGTGCCAGCAGCGCCCCAGGGGATGGCTACACCTTC. Amino acid sequence: CASSAPGDGYTF.